Listed below are T cell receptor beta chains from one sample, sequenced in a study of blood T cell repertoires in COVID-19. The repertoire was sequenced with immunoSEQ multiplex PCR; TCRdb's copy has only in-frame clones and lacks some. The repertoire holds 300,000 to 400,000 clones, with approximately 88% as singletons. The sample consisted of PBMCs or T cells enriched from blood (not recorded which). All receptors come from a man aged 30 to 39 who had recovered from COVID-19. Both conserved end residues are part of each CDR3. A D gene is named only where the DNA matches it firmly. The size entry is marked missing in some rows and otherwise reads once, few, many or a size class.

abundance: once; v_gene: TRBV24-1; d_gene: -; j_gene: TRBJ2-1; CDR3nt: TGTGCCACCAGTGACGCCGTTTTTCGCACACATTATGAGCAGTTCTTC; CDR3aa: CATSDAVFRTHYEQFF
abundance: -; v_gene: TRBV2; d_gene: TRBD1; j_gene: TRBJ2-7; CDR3nt: TGTGCCAGCATGGGACAGGGACGGGATTTGGCCTACGAGCAGTACTTC; CDR3aa: CASMGQGRDLAYEQYF
abundance: -; v_gene: TRBV15; d_gene: TRBD2; j_gene: TRBJ2-5; CDR3nt: TGTGCCACCAGCCCAGATGGGGGACTAGCTCTGGAGACCCAGTACTTC; CDR3aa: CATSPDGGLALETQYF
abundance: -; v_gene: TRBV5-1; d_gene: -; j_gene: TRBJ1-6; CDR3nt: TGCGCCAGCAGCTTGGCCGGAGATTCACCCCTCCACTTT; CDR3aa: CASSLAGDSPLHF
abundance: -; v_gene: TRBV3-1/TRBV3-2; d_gene: -; j_gene: TRBJ2-1; CDR3nt: TGTGCCAGCAGCCTACGGGCAGGGGGGAATGAGCAGTTCTTC; CDR3aa: CASSLRAGGNEQFF
abundance: -; v_gene: TRBV2; d_gene: -; j_gene: TRBJ1-2; CDR3nt: TGTGCCAGCAGTGAATGGGAGGATCCTAACTATGGCTACACCTTC; CDR3aa: CASSEWEDPNYGYTF
abundance: -; v_gene: TRBV10-1; d_gene: TRBD1; j_gene: TRBJ2-1; CDR3nt: TGCGCCAGCAGTGCGGGGGACAGGGGGCAAAATGAGCAGTTCTTC; CDR3aa: CASSAGDRGQNEQFF
abundance: -; v_gene: TRBV2; d_gene: TRBD1; j_gene: TRBJ1-2; CDR3nt: TGTGCCAGCAGGAAGGACAGGGACTCTGGCTACACCTTC; CDR3aa: CASRKDRDSGYTF
abundance: -; v_gene: TRBV6-5; d_gene: -; j_gene: TRBJ2-2; CDR3nt: TGTGCCAGCAGTATCACAGTAACCACCGGGGAGCTGTTTTTT; CDR3aa: CASSITVTTGELFF
abundance: few; v_gene: TRBV27; d_gene: TRBD1; j_gene: TRBJ1-2; CDR3nt: TGTGCCAGCAGTTTATCTTTACAGGGGTGGGGCTACACCTTC; CDR3aa: CASSLSLQGWGYTF
abundance: -; v_gene: TRBV19; d_gene: -; j_gene: TRBJ2-3; CDR3nt: TGTGCCAGTAGTCTGGGTGGTGGCGGGGTCACAGATACGCAGTATTTT; CDR3aa: CASSLGGGGVTDTQYF
abundance: -; v_gene: TRBV29-1; d_gene: -; j_gene: TRBJ1-3; CDR3nt: TGCAGCGTTGACCGGCGGCAGGGGCACTCTGGAAACACCATATATTTT; CDR3aa: CSVDRRQGHSGNTIYF
abundance: -; v_gene: TRBV2; d_gene: TRBD2; j_gene: TRBJ2-1; CDR3nt: TGTGCCAGCAGTGAAGCTAGCGGGAAGTTCTTC; CDR3aa: CASSEASGKFF
abundance: -; v_gene: TRBV7-9; d_gene: TRBD1; j_gene: TRBJ1-2; CDR3nt: TGTGCCAGCAGCTTAGTCTCCGACAGGGAGAAATATGGCTACACCTTC; CDR3aa: CASSLVSDREKYGYTF
abundance: once; v_gene: TRBV2; d_gene: -; j_gene: TRBJ1-2; CDR3nt: TGTGCCAGCAGTGAAGCGGGGGCGGACTATGGCTACACCTTC; CDR3aa: CASSEAGADYGYTF
abundance: -; v_gene: TRBV11-2; d_gene: TRBD2; j_gene: TRBJ2-7; CDR3nt: TGTGCCAGCAGCTTGATCTTAAGCGGGGGGGCCTACTACGAGCAGTACTTC; CDR3aa: CASSLILSGGAYYEQYF
abundance: once; v_gene: TRBV7-6; d_gene: TRBD2; j_gene: TRBJ2-5; CDR3nt: TGTGCCAGCAGCCAAGGGGTAGCGGGGGGATTACAAGAGATCCAGTACTTC; CDR3aa: CASSQGVAGGLQEIQYF
abundance: -; v_gene: TRBV3-1/TRBV3-2; d_gene: -; j_gene: TRBJ2-1; CDR3nt: TGTGCCAGCAGCCCCGGACTTAATTCGGAGAATGAGCAGTTCTTC; CDR3aa: CASSPGLNSENEQFF
abundance: -; v_gene: TRBV6-5; d_gene: TRBD1; j_gene: TRBJ1-2; CDR3nt: TGTGCCAGCAGGCGACCGGGACAGGGTGGAGGCTACACCTTC; CDR3aa: CASRRPGQGGGYTF
abundance: -; v_gene: TRBV6-1; d_gene: TRBD2; j_gene: TRBJ2-1; CDR3nt: TGTGCCAGCAGTGGGCCCGGATTACTAGCGGGGGGAAAGCAGTTCTTC; CDR3aa: CASSGPGLLAGGKQFF
abundance: -; v_gene: TRBV6-5; d_gene: -; j_gene: TRBJ2-2; CDR3nt: TGTGCCAGCAGTTACGCCAGGGCGTCCGGGGAGCTGTTTTTT; CDR3aa: CASSYARASGELFF
abundance: -; v_gene: TRBV12-3/TRBV12-4; d_gene: -; j_gene: TRBJ1-2; CDR3nt: TGTGCCAGCAGTTCAACAGAAAACTATGGCTACACCTTC; CDR3aa: CASSSTENYGYTF
abundance: -; v_gene: TRBV12-3/TRBV12-4; d_gene: -; j_gene: TRBJ1-5; CDR3nt: TGTGCCAGCAGTTTCGGTGATCAGCCCCAGCATTTT; CDR3aa: CASSFGDQPQHF
abundance: -; v_gene: TRBV3-1/TRBV3-2; d_gene: -; j_gene: TRBJ1-3; CDR3nt: TGTGCCAGCACCAGAGGGATCTCTGGAAACACCATATATTTT; CDR3aa: CASTRGISGNTIYF
abundance: few; v_gene: TRBV14; d_gene: -; j_gene: TRBJ1-5; CDR3nt: TGTGCCAGCAGCCCTGGCGGCAGCCACAATCAGCCCCAGCATTTT; CDR3aa: CASSPGGSHNQPQHF
abundance: -; v_gene: TRBV3-1/TRBV3-2; d_gene: -; j_gene: TRBJ2-3; CDR3nt: TGTGCCAGCAGCCTACGAGGTAGCACAGATACGCAGTATTTT; CDR3aa: CASSLRGSTDTQYF
abundance: once; v_gene: TRBV2; d_gene: TRBD1; j_gene: TRBJ1-4; CDR3nt: TGTGCCAGCAGCGAAATACCCGGGACAGGGACGTTAAATGAAAAACTGTTTTTT; CDR3aa: CASSEIPGTGTLNEKLFF
abundance: once; v_gene: TRBV21-1; d_gene: -; j_gene: TRBJ2-7; CDR3nt: TGTGCCAGCAGCAAAGAGGGGAGGTCTCGGGGCTACGAGCAGTACTTC; CDR3aa: CASSKEGRSRGYEQYF
abundance: -; v_gene: TRBV5-5; d_gene: TRBD1; j_gene: TRBJ2-7; CDR3nt: TGTGCCAGCAGCTTCGGGACAGAAGTTTCCTACGAGCAGTACTTC; CDR3aa: CASSFGTEVSYEQYF
abundance: few; v_gene: TRBV5-6; d_gene: -; j_gene: TRBJ2-1; CDR3nt: TGTGCCAGCAGCTTGGACAGGGTCTCGCAGTTCTTC; CDR3aa: CASSLDRVSQFF
abundance: -; v_gene: TRBV6-5; d_gene: -; j_gene: TRBJ2-7; CDR3nt: TGTGCCAGCAGGAGCATCTACGAGCAGTACTTC; CDR3aa: CASRSIYEQYF
abundance: once; v_gene: TRBV28; d_gene: -; j_gene: TRBJ2-1; CDR3nt: TGTGCCAGCAGTTTGGGGAGCTCCTACAATGAGCAGTTCTTC; CDR3aa: CASSLGSSYNEQFF
abundance: -; v_gene: TRBV7-8; d_gene: -; j_gene: TRBJ2-7; CDR3nt: TGTGCCAGCAGCTCTCTAGTGGCAGGGGCCTCCTACGAGCAGTACTTC; CDR3aa: CASSSLVAGASYEQYF
abundance: -; v_gene: TRBV6-4; d_gene: -; j_gene: TRBJ2-7; CDR3nt: TGTGCCAGCAGCCGACTTCCACGTGACAGCACCTACGAGCAGTACTTC; CDR3aa: CASSRLPRDSTYEQYF
abundance: -; v_gene: TRBV11-1; d_gene: -; j_gene: TRBJ2-6; CDR3nt: TGTGCCAGCGGAGCCTCTGGGGCCAACGTCCTGACTTTC; CDR3aa: CASGASGANVLTF
abundance: -; v_gene: TRBV9; d_gene: TRBD1; j_gene: TRBJ1-6; CDR3nt: TGTGCCAGCAGCGTACAGGGGACAGCGTCTTCACCCCTCCACTTT; CDR3aa: CASSVQGTASSPLHF
abundance: -; v_gene: TRBV27; d_gene: -; j_gene: TRBJ2-7; CDR3nt: TGTGCCAGCAGGCTGGGGCTAGCGCTGACCTACGAGCAGTACTTC; CDR3aa: CASRLGLALTYEQYF
abundance: -; v_gene: TRBV5-1; d_gene: -; j_gene: TRBJ2-7; CDR3nt: TGCGCCAGCAGCGCGTCGGGGTTCGGGACTTACGAGCAGTACTTC; CDR3aa: CASSASGFGTYEQYF
abundance: -; v_gene: TRBV29-1; d_gene: -; j_gene: TRBJ1-3; CDR3nt: TGCAGCGTTGAGAAAGGATTGCAGGGTTCTATCTTTGGAAACACCATATATTTT; CDR3aa: CSVEKGLQGSIFGNTIYF
abundance: -; v_gene: TRBV5-1; d_gene: -; j_gene: TRBJ1-5; CDR3nt: TGCGCCAGCAGCCAGGGTACCGGCAATCAGCCCCAGCATTTT; CDR3aa: CASSQGTGNQPQHF
abundance: -; v_gene: TRBV27; d_gene: -; j_gene: TRBJ1-6; CDR3nt: TGTGCCAGCAGTTTACAGAATTCACCCCTCCACTTT; CDR3aa: CASSLQNSPLHF
abundance: -; v_gene: TRBV9; d_gene: TRBD1; j_gene: TRBJ2-7; CDR3nt: TGTGCCAGCAGCCCGACAGGGGGCGGGTCCTACGAGCAGTACTTC; CDR3aa: CASSPTGGGSYEQYF
abundance: once; v_gene: TRBV6-5; d_gene: -; j_gene: TRBJ2-3; CDR3nt: TGTGCCAGCGGGGGGGCCTTTTCGCAGTATTTT; CDR3aa: CASGGAFSQYF
abundance: once; v_gene: TRBV5-1; d_gene: -; j_gene: TRBJ1-1; CDR3nt: TGCGCCAGCAGGAGTCAGAACACTGAAGCTTTCTTT; CDR3aa: CASRSQNTEAFF
abundance: -; v_gene: TRBV5-1; d_gene: TRBD1; j_gene: TRBJ2-7; CDR3nt: TGCGCCAGCAGCTTGGCGACAGGGTCCTACGAGCAGTACTTC; CDR3aa: CASSLATGSYEQYF
abundance: -; v_gene: TRBV21-1; d_gene: -; j_gene: TRBJ2-7; CDR3nt: TGTGCCAGCAGCAAAGGCAGGCCCTCCTACGAGCAGTACTTC; CDR3aa: CASSKGRPSYEQYF
abundance: -; v_gene: TRBV5-4; d_gene: TRBD1; j_gene: TRBJ1-5; CDR3nt: TGTGCCAGCAGCTTGACACAGGGGGGTAGGGTGGGTCAGCCCCAGCATTTT; CDR3aa: CASSLTQGGRVGQPQHF
abundance: -; v_gene: TRBV28; d_gene: -; j_gene: TRBJ2-5; CDR3nt: TGTGCCAGCAGTTTAAAAGGGGCAGAGACCCAGTACTTC; CDR3aa: CASSLKGAETQYF
abundance: -; v_gene: TRBV6-5; d_gene: -; j_gene: TRBJ1-6; CDR3nt: TGTGCCAGCAGTCGCAACGGGAATTCACCCCTCCACTTT; CDR3aa: CASSRNGNSPLHF
abundance: -; v_gene: TRBV5-5; d_gene: TRBD1; j_gene: TRBJ1-1; CDR3nt: TGTGCCAGCAACAACAGGGGAACTCTCACTGAAGCTTTCTTT; CDR3aa: CASNNRGTLTEAFF
abundance: few; v_gene: TRBV10-3; d_gene: -; j_gene: TRBJ1-1; CDR3nt: TGTGCCATCAGTGTAAAAAACTCGAACACTGAAGCTTTCTTT; CDR3aa: CAISVKNSNTEAFF
abundance: -; v_gene: TRBV6-4; d_gene: -; j_gene: TRBJ1-6; CDR3nt: TGTGCCAGCAGTGTAACAGGGAATTCACCCCTCCACTTT; CDR3aa: CASSVTGNSPLHF
abundance: -; v_gene: TRBV5-1; d_gene: -; j_gene: TRBJ1-2; CDR3nt: TGCGCCAGCAGCTTGGCCGGGTATAACTATGGCTACACCTTC; CDR3aa: CASSLAGYNYGYTF
abundance: -; v_gene: TRBV5-4; d_gene: TRBD1; j_gene: TRBJ1-5; CDR3nt: TGTGCCAGCAGCCAAGGCCCCGGGACAGACAATCAGCCCCAGCATTTT; CDR3aa: CASSQGPGTDNQPQHF